This TCR beta chain was found in a study of spatial heterogeneity in lung cancer. About this clonotype itself: What it binds is not known. This beta chain is an off-target read within a library intended for alpha chains, so its frequency means little.

TCR cDNA molecules were tagged individually, and each one carried a unique molecular identifier. TCRdb redid the calling of the 5' RACE reads with MiXCR, one entry per CDR3 protein. The sample has 950 to 1,500 distinct CDR3 sequences, approximately 35% seen once. Study conclusions and caveats: Tumor mutation count correlated with how many alpha and beta TCRs expanded intratumorally.

CDR3 length: 14 residues. CDR1 is DFQATT, CDR2 SNEGSKA, per germline (reference sequence). V shed 6 bases and J shed 4 bases, with 16 bases lying between them. As to time point: sample taken at primary tumor resection. Whole RNA, which was extracted from tumor, nontumor lung tissue or frozen PBMC, was sequenced without any cell sorting. The source is a male donor with early-stage non-small cell lung cancer. This specimen consisted of lung tumor tissue, obtained at surgery. The rearrangement links TRBV20-1 to TRBJ2-1, with D possibly TRBD2 on 6 matching bases. The DNA for the CDR3 is TGCAGTGCAGAGAGGGGACTTCTTTACAATGAGCAGTTCTTC. This encodes CSAERGLLYNEQFF.